What follows are 29 T cell receptor beta chains derived from one specimen sequenced in a study of Graves' ophthalmopathy and Graves' hyperthyroidism. TCR beta CDR3 amplification used RNA transcripts. An initial RT-PCR round employing HTBI primers preceded a second-round multiplex PCR. TCRdb re-analysed the multiplex PCR reads in MiXCR, keeping a single row per CDR3 protein. The table has about 1.2 million distinct CDR3 sequences, approximately 35% seen once. Material for sequencing was peripheral blood or thyroid tissue (not recorded which). Receptors originate from an adult man with Graves' hyperthyroidism.

This rearrangement joins TRBV20-1 to TRBJ1-6, with TRBD1 identical over 9 bases. With 4 bases clipped from V and 9 bases from J, the junction kept 10 bases outside the gene matches. The CDR3 consists of 15 residues. The germline CDR1 and CDR2 sequences are DFQATT and SNEGSKA (reference sequence). The CDR3, as DNA: TGCAGTGCTACGTATACGGGACAGGGAATTTCACCCCTCCACTTT. Encoded protein: CSATYTGQGISPLHF.

This chain links TRBV2 with TRBJ1-1; 7 positions agree with TRBD1. CDR3 size: 16 residues. J was trimmed by 1 base and V by 8 bases; bases with no gene match: 13. CDR1 is SNHLY and CDR2 is FYNNEI in the germline V gene. The chain's CDR3 is CASSPNPTGRNTEAFF. The CDR3 bases are TGTGCCAGCTCACCTAACCCGACAGGGCGGAACACTGAAGCTTTCTTT.

With regard to this clonotype: This may arise from a read error, as a much more abundant clone is one base away. V and J are TRBV7-2 and TRBJ2-7; possible D gene TRBD1, 5 bases. The CDR3 runs 15 residues. Germline CDR1 SGHTA, CDR2 FQGNSA. Here the CDR3 reads CATSLGFDSYYEQYF. Here the CDR3 DNA reads TGTGCCACCAGCTTAGGGTTCGACAGCTACTACGAGCAGTACTTC. The full variable domain, its missing parts supplied by reference TRBV7-2 and TRBJ2-7, is GAGVSQSPSNKVTEKGKDVELRCDPISGHTALYWYRQSLGQGLEFLIYFQGNSAPDKSGLPSDRFSAERTGGSVSTLTIQRTQQEDSAVYLCATSLGFDSYYEQYFGPGTRLTVT.

This clonotype showed up just a few times. The chain recombines TRBV6-6 with TRBJ1-2; possible D gene TRBD1, 6 bases. From germline, CDR1 is MNHNY and CDR2 SVGAGI (reference sequence). The CDR3 is made up of 14 amino acids. V lost 8 bases to trimming and J lost 4 bases, with 17 bases between them. This CDR3 is CASERDINVYGYTF. CDR3 nucleotides: TGTGCCAGCGAAAGGGACATCAACGTCTATGGCTACACCTTC.

In its sample, this clonotype was seen a few times. The chain has TRBV14 and TRBJ1-4, with 7 bases lining up with TRBD1. CDR3 length: 15 amino acids. Germline CDR1 reads SGHDN; CDR2 reads FVKESK. V was clipped by 4 bases and J by 8 bases; unmatched bases: 10. CDR3 in amino acids: CASSRTGQTREKLFF. The CDR3 coding sequence is TGTGCCAGCAGCCGGACGGGACAGACGAGAGAAAAACTGTTTTTT. The complete variable domain, with remaining parts taken from reference TRBV14 and TRBJ1-4, reads EAGVTQFPSHSVIEKGQTVTLRCDPISGHDNLYWYRRVMGKEIKFLLHFVKESKQDESGMPNNRFLAERTGGTYSTLKVQPAELEDSGVYFCASSRTGQTREKLFFGSGTQLSVL.

In its sample, this clonotype was seen many times. V gene TRBV5-1 combines with J gene TRBJ1-2; D remains ambiguous. V was clipped by 4 bases and J by 4 bases, with 11 bases between them. Germline V gives CDR1 SGHRS, CDR2 YFSETQ. The CDR3 spans 13 residues. The chain's CDR3 is CASSPTVSYGYTF. CDR3 DNA sequence: TGCGCCAGCAGCCCCACAGTGAGCTATGGCTACACCTTC.

The sample holds many counts of this clonotype. This chain uses TRBV7-8 with TRBJ1-5; D not resolved. This CDR3 is built from 13 residues. Germline V gene lookup returns CDR1 SGHVS and CDR2 FQNEAQ. V dropped 2 bases and J dropped 4 bases, with 6 bases sitting between them. The CDR3 nucleotides read TGTGCCAGCAGCTTATTCGCAAATCAGCCCCAGCATTTT. Residues: CASSLFANQPQHF.

Points on this clonotype: Given a much more abundant clone one base away, this may be a read error. The V gene is TRBV19, the J gene TRBJ1-2; no clear D. The CDR3 runs to 11 residues. Germline CDR1 reads LNHDA; CDR2 reads SQIVND (reference sequence). Deletions cut 10 bases from V and 3 bases from J, with 9 bases between. The CDR3 sequence: CANEQYYGYTF. The CDR3, as DNA: TGTGCCAACGAACAATACTATGGCTACACCTTC.

This clonotype was counted a few times. The rearrangement links TRBV10-2 to TRBJ1-1; D is possibly TRBD1 (6 bases). V was trimmed by 2 bases and J by 0 bases, leaving 22 bases between them. Germline V CDR1 and CDR2: WSHSY, SAAADI. The CDR3 runs to 19 residues. CDR3 nucleotide sequence: TGCGCCAGCAGTGAGCCGGACAGTCGTTCGGGGGCCGTGAACACTGAAGCTTTCTTT. Residues: CASSEPDSRSGAVNTEAFF.

J is TRBJ1-4 and V is TRBV29-1; the D gene is possibly TRBD1 (5 bases). Trimming left V 6 bases short and J 8 bases short, with 22 bases between. The CDR3 contains 15 residues. Germline V gene data show CDR1 as SQVTM and CDR2 as ANQGSEA. The CDR3 DNA is TGCAGCGTAGGGACTAGCGGAGCTTACGAGGAAAAACTGTTTTTT. Amino acid sequence: CSVGTSGAYEEKLFF.

As to this clonotype: A read error may explain this, as a much larger clone is one base away. The chain employs TRBV29-1 and TRBJ2-7; 8 bases are shared with TRBD1. Losses at the gene ends were 6 bases for V and 2 bases for J; bases not matched to a gene: 3. The CDR3 consists of 12 residues. CDR1 is SQVTM, CDR2 ANQGSEA, per germline. CDR3 DNA: TGCAGCGTGGGACAGGATGCCTACGAGCAGTACTTC. Translating it yields CSVGQDAYEQYF.

This clonotype was observed once. This rearrangement joins TRBV7-2 to TRBJ1-2; perhaps TRBD1 as D (5 bases). Germline V gene sequence: CDR1 SGHTA, CDR2 FQGNSA. The V end lost 5 bases, the J end lost 6 bases, and 16 bases lay between the germline ends. The CDR3 totals 14 residues. The CDR3 nucleotides are TGTGCCAGCAGCGCGCCCCAGGACATCCATGGCTACACCTTC. Protein: CASSAPQDIHGYTF.

This clonotype was counted at least ten times. The chain couples TRBV2 to TRBJ2-7, with 7 bases aligning to TRBD2. Trimming cost V 1 base and J 2 bases; bases outside gene matches: 2. CDR1 and CDR2 (germline): SNHLY, FYNNEI. There are 14 residues in the CDR3. CDR3 amino acids: CASSEVAGAYEQYF. As DNA, the CDR3 is TGTGCCAGCAGTGAAGTAGCGGGTGCCTACGAGCAGTACTTC.

V is TRBV9 and J is TRBJ1-6; TRBD1 is a possible D gene (5 bases). This CDR3 region has 16 residues. Germline CDR1 SGDLS, CDR2 YYNGEE. V was trimmed by 4 bases and J by 9 bases, leaving 20 bases between them. CDR3 in DNA: TGTGCCAGCAGCTTCCGGGACGCATGGTTTGGTTCACCCCTCCACTTT. As protein: CASSFRDAWFGSPLHF.

This clonotype was detected many times. The chain links TRBV12-3 or TRBV12-4 to TRBJ1-5; D is unclear. Trimming stripped 2 bases from V and 8 bases from J, with 10 bases between. The CDR3 is 13 amino acids. CDR3 DNA: TGTGCCAGCAGTTTACAAGGCGGAAAGCCCCAGCATTTT. This codes for CASSLQGGKPQHF.

This clonotype showed up many times. V and J are TRBV12-3 or TRBV12-4 and TRBJ2-7; perhaps TRBD2 as D (7 bases). V was pared by 3 bases and J by 3 bases, with 12 bases between. The CDR3 length is 14 residues. The CDR3 sequence is CASSFERGGYEQYF. The CDR3 DNA follows: TGTGCCAGCAGTTTCGAGAGGGGGGGCTACGAGCAGTACTTC.

The chain recombines TRBV29-1 with TRBJ1-2; 7 bases line up with TRBD1. Germline assignment: CDR1 SQVTM and CDR2 ANQGSEA. The junction had 14 bases not matched to a gene; V was cut back by 0 bases and J by 4 bases. CDR3 length: 17 residues. This CDR3 is CSVEDSPTGRGGYGYTF. The CDR3, as DNA: TGCAGCGTTGAAGATTCTCCGACAGGGAGAGGTGGCTATGGCTACACCTTC.

This clonotype came up a few times. This rearrangement joins TRBV20-1 to TRBJ1-2, with 7 nucleotides matching TRBD1. After removal of 1 base from V and 4 bases from J, the junction contained 6 bases not matched to a gene. Germline assignment: CDR1 DFQATT and CDR2 SNEGSKA (reference sequence). CDR3 length equals 14 residues. Here the CDR3 reads CSARVGQVFYGYTF. Written as DNA, the CDR3 is TGCAGTGCTAGAGTTGGACAGGTTTTCTATGGCTACACCTTC.

This clonotype was detected ten times or more. The rearrangement joins TRBV10-3 to TRBJ1-1; D is possibly TRBD1 (5 bases). The V end was cut by 3 bases, the J end by 10 bases, with 9 bases between. The CDR3 has 11 residues. The germline V gene encodes CDR1 ENHRY and CDR2 SYGVKD. CDR3 DNA sequence: TGTGCCATCAGTGACCAGGGAGGAGCTTTCTTT. Amino acids: CAISDQGGAFF.

A few counts support this clonotype. A much larger clone differs by one base, so this may be a read error. The CDR3 end shows no conserved phenylalanine or tryptophan, and so a read error is likely. The rearrangement uses TRBV7-2 and TRBJ2-5; TRBD1 might be the D (6 bases). The CDR3 length is 14 residues. Germline CDR1 reads SGHTA; CDR2 reads FQGNSA. V dropped 5 bases and J dropped 2 bases, with 12 bases sitting between them. The CDR3 coding sequence is TGTGCCAGCAGCCCAGGGGTTATACAAGAGACCCAGTACATC. This translates into CASSPGVIQETQYI.

A word on this clonotype: Possible read error: a much larger clone is one base away. The chain uses TRBV7-8 and TRBJ2-5, with 8 nucleotides matching TRBD1. The germline CDR1 and CDR2 sequences are SGHVS and FQNEAQ. This CDR3 spans 16 amino acids. The CDR3 region is CAGSLGSGGMRETQYF. As DNA, the CDR3 is TGTGCCGGCAGCTTAGGGTCAGGGGGCATGCGGGAGACCCAGTACTTC.

Notes on this clonotype: At one end, the junction sequence differs from germline, possibly due to a read error. The chain joins TRBV5-6 to TRBJ2-7, with D hard to call. There are 13 residues in the CDR3. Germline V lookup: CDR1 SGHDT, CDR2 YYEEEE. The chain's CDR3 is CTSSLGVAYEQYF. The CDR3 DNA sequence: TGTACCAGCAGCTTAGGCGTGGCCTACGAGCAGTACTTC.

Many counts were recorded for this clonotype. The V and J genes are TRBV9 and TRBJ1-5; D possibly corresponds to TRBD1 (6 bases). The CDR3 is 15 amino acids. CDR1 and CDR2 from the germline V gene are SGDLS and YYNGEE. The ends were cut back, 4 bases at V and 0 bases at J, with 11 bases in the middle. CDR3 loop: CASSTDSNSNQPQHF. The DNA for the CDR3 is TGTGCCAGCAGCACGGACAGTAATAGCAATCAGCCCCAGCATTTT.

This clonotype appeared many times. The chain links TRBV10-2 to TRBJ2-5; no clear D. Trimming left V 7 bases short and J 2 bases short, with 5 bases between. CDR3 length: 11 residues. Germline V gives CDR1 WSHSY, CDR2 SAAADI. CDR3 in DNA: TGCGCCAGCATGATACAAGAGACCCAGTACTTC. Its protein product is CASMIQETQYF.

In the case of this clonotype: A clone one base away is much larger, so this may be a read error. This rearrangement joins TRBV7-2 to TRBJ2-2; 7 bases align to TRBD2. Trimming removed 5 bases from V and 5 bases from J; junction bases left unmatched: 8. The germline V gene has CDR1 SGHTA and CDR2 FQGNSA. The CDR3 runs 15 residues. The CDR3: CASSPLASGTGELFF. The CDR3, as DNA: TGTGCCAGCAGCCCACTCGCTAGCGGTACCGGGGAGCTGTTTTTT.

The V gene is TRBV2, the J gene TRBJ2-7; D gene uncertain. The CDR3 loop spans 15 amino acids. The V and J ends lost 6 bases and 1 base respectively, with 16 bases between them. The germline V gene has CDR1 SNHLY and CDR2 FYNNEI. This CDR3 is CASSQDPWASYEQYF. In nucleotides, the CDR3 is TGTGCCAGCAGCCAAGATCCCTGGGCTTCCTACGAGCAGTACTTC.

This clonotype has a count of ten or more. The V gene is TRBV20-1, the J gene TRBJ1-1; possibly TRBD1 for D (6 bases). Per the germline V gene, CDR1 is DFQATT and CDR2 is SNEGSKA (reference sequence). V gave up 0 bases and J gave up 0 bases, with 11 bases separating them. This CDR3 has 15 amino acids. The CDR3 DNA sequence: TGCAGTGCTAGAGAGGCCGACAGGATGAACACTGAAGCTTTCTTT. Translated: CSAREADRMNTEAFF.

The V and J genes are TRBV4-1 and TRBJ2-3; D is undetermined. The CDR3 totals 14 residues. The germline V and J ends were trimmed by 3 bases and 2 bases, with 9 bases remaining between them. Germline CDR1 is MGHRA and CDR2 is YSYEKL. CDR3 nucleotide sequence: TGCGCCAGCAGCCAGGAGAGAACCACAGATACGCAGTATTTT. Amino acids: CASSQERTTDTQYF.

This clonotype was counted a few times. V gene TRBV18 combines with J gene TRBJ1-2; possible D gene TRBD1, 6 bases. Germline CDR1 KGHSH, CDR2 LQKENI. The CDR3 runs to 15 residues. Trimming removed 1 base at V and 3 bases at J, with 12 bases between. The DNA for the CDR3 is TGTGCCAGCTCACCACAAGATACAGGGTACTATGGCTACACCTTC. This encodes CASSPQDTGYYGYTF.